The clone carrying this T cell receptor beta chain was picked up many times. What it recognizes is unknown. This CDR3 comprises 15 residues. CDR1 and CDR2 (germline): SGHVS, FQNEAQ. V shed 5 bases and J 2 bases; nucleotides not matched to a gene: 8. This sample is drawn from a study of T cell repertoires in cytomegalovirus infection. Looking at the study overall: In the study, CMV epitopes included recently identified HLA-C-restricted and well-studied HLA-B-restricted ones. Public TCR beta signature analysis indicated the presence of both CMV infection and matching HLA type.

The study, taken as a whole, reports: Cumulative frequency (of public TCR beta family members) identified carriers of CMV plus the relevant HLA.

TCRdb passed the reads through MiXCR, listing each CDR3 protein once. The table includes around 770,000 distinct CDR3 sequences, roughly 29% detected once. The sample here was cultured CD8+ T cells from PBMCs, taken from culture after CMV antigen stimulation. The chain joins TRBV7-8 to TRBJ2-5; 7 bases line up with TRBD1. The TCR was taken from a human donor in good health (CMV status not recorded). Some clones in this sample may be carry-over from other donors' samples. This CDR3 is CASSAIPRGQETQYF. CDR3 bases: TGTGCCAGCAGCGCAATCCCCAGGGGGCAAGAGACCCAGTACTTC.